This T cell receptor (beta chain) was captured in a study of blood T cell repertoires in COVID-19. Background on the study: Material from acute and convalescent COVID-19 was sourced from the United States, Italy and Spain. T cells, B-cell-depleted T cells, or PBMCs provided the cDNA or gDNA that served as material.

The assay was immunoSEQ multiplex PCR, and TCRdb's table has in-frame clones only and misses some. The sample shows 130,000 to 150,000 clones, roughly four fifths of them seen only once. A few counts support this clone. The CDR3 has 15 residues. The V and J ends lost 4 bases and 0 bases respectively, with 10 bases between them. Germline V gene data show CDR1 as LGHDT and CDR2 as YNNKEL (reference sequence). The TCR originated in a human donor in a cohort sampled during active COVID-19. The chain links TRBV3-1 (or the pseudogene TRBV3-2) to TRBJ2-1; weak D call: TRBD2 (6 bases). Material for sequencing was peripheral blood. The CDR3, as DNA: TGTGCCAGCAGCCTGGCGGGGCTCTCCTACAATGAGCAGTTCTTC. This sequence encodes CASSLAGLSYNEQFF.